This passage covers 3 T cell receptor beta chains from one sample sequenced in a study of blood T cells in healthy people across ages. A second PCR of roughly 7 to 11 cycles used a sample-barcoded 5' primer and a J-beta primer mix. TCRdb re-derived calls from the 5' RACE reads in MiXCR, one entry per CDR3 protein. The sample contains some 710,000 distinct CDR3 sequences, 46% of which appear only once. Material: blood. These receptors originate from a man older than 75 in good health.

This rearrangement joins TRBV10-3 to TRBJ2-3; D is possibly TRBD1 (6 bases). The ends were cut back, 8 bases at V and 4 bases at J, with 16 bases in the middle. Germline V CDR1 and CDR2: ENHRY, SYGVKD. The CDR3 covers 14 residues. Written as DNA, the CDR3 is TGTGCCATCCGGAGCGACAAGGGGGCAGATACGCAGTATTTT. It yields the protein CAIRSDKGADTQYF.

The sample holds many counts of this clonotype. The V gene is TRBV28, the J gene TRBJ2-3; perhaps TRBD1 as D (5 bases). The length of the CDR3 is 15 residues. Germline lookup yields CDR1 MDHEN and CDR2 SYDVKM. V lost 5 bases and J 6 bases, leaving 18 bases between the germline ends. The CDR3 DNA sequence: TGTGCCAGCAGTAGCCCCACTGAGGCAGGGGATACGCAGTATTTT. It specifies CASSSPTEAGDTQYF.

The chain employs TRBV5-1 and TRBJ2-7; a weak D match, TRBD2 (6 bases). The CDR3 has 13 amino acids. The germline CDR1 and CDR2 sequences are SGHRS and YFSETQ. Trimming removed 8 bases from V and 3 bases from J, with 15 bases in between. The CDR3 loop reads CASAGTPNYEQYF. In DNA, the CDR3 is TGCGCCAGTGCCGGGACTCCTAACTACGAGCAGTACTTC.